The rows below give T cell receptor beta chains drawn from one sample of a study of control samples from healthy donors and cancer patients. Some clones are missing from TCRdb's copy, which holds only in-frame ones; the method was immunoSEQ multiplex PCR. The sample carries approximately 9,900 clones, roughly 90% recorded once. Sequenced: PBMCs. These receptors came from a man between 60 and 75 years old with colorectal cancer. Both conserved end residues are part of each CDR3. A D gene is named only where the DNA matches it firmly. Rows give clone size only sometimes, using once, few, many, or a class for an expanded clone.

>NA|TRBV3-1/TRBV3-2|TRBJ1-5|NA
TGTGCCAGCAGCCAAGGGGGGACACAACAGCCCCAGCATTTT
CASSQGGTQQPQHF
>NA|TRBV6-4|TRBJ1-2|NA
TGTGCCAGCAGTATGGACAGTGGGTATGGCTACACCTTC
CASSMDSGYGYTF
>NA|TRBV5-4|TRBJ1-1|NA
TGTGCCAGCAGCCCCGGACAGATGAACACTGAAGCTTTCTTT
CASSPGQMNTEAFF
>NA|TRBV6-5|TRBJ2-7|NA
TGTGCCAGCAGGTTAAAATTTCAGGGTAACTACGAGCAGTACTTC
CASRLKFQGNYEQYF
>NA|TRBV4-1|TRBJ2-2|NA
TGCGCCAGCAGCCACCTCTCAGGGGAGTACACCGGGGAGCTGTTTTTT
CASSHLSGEYTGELFF
>NA|TRBV15|TRBJ1-2|NA
TGTGCCACCAGCAGAGACCCCGACCTATGGAACTATGGCTACACCTTC
CATSRDPDLWNYGYTF
>TRBD2|TRBV5-1|TRBJ2-3|NA
TGCGCCAGCAGTTGGGTAGCGGGGGTCGATACGCAGTATTTT
CASSWVAGVDTQYF
>NA|TRBV28|TRBJ1-2|NA
TGTGCCAGCAGTTTCCACGGCCCCTATGGCTACACCTTC
CASSFHGPYGYTF
>NA|TRBV19|TRBJ1-1|NA
TGTGCCAGTAGTTCCCTCTTAACTGAAGCTTTCTTT
CASSSLLTEAFF
>NA|TRBV5-1|TRBJ1-1|once
TGCGCCAGCAGCTTGACAGGTTCTCGCCCTGAAGCTTTCTTT
CASSLTGSRPEAFF
>NA|TRBV7-2|TRBJ1-1|NA
TGTGCCAGCAGCTTAGTAAGCACTCTGAACACTGAAGCTTTCTTT
CASSLVSTLNTEAFF
>NA|TRBV27|TRBJ1-4|NA
TGTGCCAGCAGAGGAGACCGGGACTCTAATGAAAAACTGTTTTTT
CASRGDRDSNEKLFF
>NA|TRBV3-1/TRBV3-2|TRBJ2-2|NA
TGTGCCAGCAGCCAATCAGGGGCGAACACCGGGGAGCTGTTTTTT
CASSQSGANTGELFF
>NA|TRBV11-2|TRBJ2-3|NA
TGTGCCAGCAGCTTGGTCGGTGGAAAGGCAGATACGCAGTATTTT
CASSLVGGKADTQYF
>NA|TRBV7-6|TRBJ2-5|once
TGTGCCAGCAGCTCACAGGGCCCCAGGCTAGAGACCCAGTACTTC
CASSSQGPRLETQYF
>NA|TRBV5-1|TRBJ1-4|NA
TGCGCCAGCAGCTTGGGAGGGGCAGCAGCGATTGAAAAACTGTTTTTT
CASSLGGAAAIEKLFF
>NA|TRBV2|TRBJ2-1|NA
TGTGCCAGCAGTGAAGGACTTAACTCCTACAATGAGCAGTTCTTC
CASSEGLNSYNEQFF
>TRBD1|TRBV5-1|TRBJ2-1|NA
TGCGCCAGCAGCTTGTTGACAGGGGGCAATGAGCAGTTCTTC
CASSLLTGGNEQFF
>TRBD1|TRBV6-1|TRBJ2-3|NA
TGTGCCAGCAGTGCCGGACAGGGCCGAATGACAGATACGCAGTATTTT
CASSAGQGRMTDTQYF
>TRBD1|TRBV7-8|TRBJ2-6|NA
TGTGCCAGCAGCTTAGAGATACAGGGGTCTGGGGCCAACGTCCTGACTTTC
CASSLEIQGSGANVLTF
>NA|TRBV30|TRBJ2-5|NA
TGTGCCTGGAGTGTTGGGGTTGGATGGGAGACCCAGTACTTC
CAWSVGVGWETQYF
>NA|TRBV11-3|TRBJ2-1|NA
TGTGCCAGTAGCTTAGGATATGAGCAGTTCTTC
CASSLGYEQFF
>TRBD1|TRBV9|TRBJ1-2|NA
TGTGCCAGCACCCAGACAGGGTTTGACTATGGCTACACCTTC
CASTQTGFDYGYTF
>NA|TRBV5-4|TRBJ2-3|NA
TGTGCCAGCAGCTCGGAAAGCACAGATACGCAGTATTTT
CASSSESTDTQYF
>NA|TRBV7-2|TRBJ2-7|NA
TGTGCCAGCAGCCAAAGGGACGGTCGGAAGTACTTC
CASSQRDGRKYF
>NA|TRBV19|TRBJ1-1|NA
TGTGCCAGTTTGGACCCTTCCAGGAGGCACACTGAAGCTTTCTTT
CASLDPSRRHTEAFF
>TRBD2|TRBV11-2|TRBJ2-3|NA
TGTGCCAGCGGGGGACTAGCGGGGGCCGCAGATACGCAGTATTTT
CASGGLAGAADTQYF
>TRBD1|TRBV5-1|TRBJ1-1|once
TGCGCCAGCGGAGACGGACAGGGCGGCACTGAAGCTTTCTTT
CASGDGQGGTEAFF
>NA|TRBV3-1/TRBV3-2|TRBJ2-2|NA
TGTGCCAGCAGCCAAGAGGTTCCAATACTCGCGAACACCGGGGAGCTGTTTTTT
CASSQEVPILANTGELFF
>NA|TRBV1|TRBJ2-7|NA
TGCACCAGCAGCCAAGAGGAGCTACGCGAGCAGTACTTC
CTSSQEELREQYF
>TRBD2|TRBV6-5|TRBJ2-3|NA
TGTGCCAGCAGGGGACTAGCGACAGATACGCAGTATTTT
CASRGLATDTQYF
>TRBD1|TRBV24-1|TRBJ1-1|NA
TGTGCCACCAGTGATAAACAGGGGCGAGGTTTCTTT
CATSDKQGRGFF
>NA|TRBV28|TRBJ1-5|NA
TGTGCCAGCAGTTTCGGTCGGGGGGCGGGATATAGCAATCAGCCCCAGCATTTT
CASSFGRGAGYSNQPQHF
>NA|TRBV4-1|TRBJ1-2|NA
TGCGCCAGCAGCGGCGGAAGGGGCTATGGCTACACCTTC
CASSGGRGYGYTF
>NA|TRBV28|TRBJ1-3|NA
TGTGCCAGCAGTTTCCAGGGGCTCATCTCTGGAAACACCATATATTTT
CASSFQGLISGNTIYF
>TRBD2|TRBV5-4|TRBJ2-3|NA
TGTGCCAGCAGCTGGGGACTAGCGGGGGGCGGGGTTACGCAGTATTTT
CASSWGLAGGGVTQYF
>NA|TRBV25-1|TRBJ2-3|once
TGTGCCAGCAGTGTCAGGTTGGATACGCAGTATTTT
CASSVRLDTQYF
>NA|TRBV5-1|TRBJ1-1|few
TGCGCCAGCAGCTTCGAGGGGTACACTGAAGCTTTCTTT
CASSFEGYTEAFF
>TRBD1|TRBV11-2|TRBJ2-7|NA
TGTGCCAGCAGCTTGTGGACAGGGGGCTCCTACGAGCAGTACTTC
CASSLWTGGSYEQYF
>NA|TRBV10-3|TRBJ2-2|NA
TGTGCCATCAGGCCCATAGCGACGGGATCCGGGGAGCTGTTTTTT
CAIRPIATGSGELFF
>NA|TRBV19|TRBJ2-3|NA
TGTGCCAGTAGTATTGGGTCGCGGGTCACAGATACGCAGTATTTT
CASSIGSRVTDTQYF
>NA|TRBV3-1/TRBV3-2|TRBJ1-1|NA
TGTGCCAGCAGCCATGGGACAACGCCCCTTGAAGCTTTCTTT
CASSHGTTPLEAFF
>NA|TRBV19|TRBJ1-5|NA
TGTGCCAGTAGTATAGATTGGTACAGATTAAGCAGTAGCAATCAGCCCCAGCATTTT
CASSIDWYRLSSSNQPQHF
>TRBD1|TRBV3-1/TRBV3-2|TRBJ1-5|once
TGTGCCAGCCCCCGGGACAGGGGGCCTAGCAATCAGCCCCAGCATTTT
CASPRDRGPSNQPQHF
>NA|TRBV28|TRBJ2-7|NA
TGTGCCAGCAGTTTCTCGGCCAGGGAGCGGTCCTACGAGCAGTACTTC
CASSFSARERSYEQYF
>NA|TRBV5-6|TRBJ2-3|NA
TGTGCCAGCAGCTTCTGGGGAAATACGCAGTATTTT
CASSFWGNTQYF
>NA|TRBV7-6|TRBJ1-4|NA
TGTGCCAGCAGCTTATGGCCTATTGAAAAACTGTTTTTT
CASSLWPIEKLFF
>NA|TRBV28|TRBJ2-2|NA
TGTGCCACCTTTATCACAAACACCGGGGAGCTGTTTTTT
CATFITNTGELFF
>NA|TRBV5-1|TRBJ1-4|NA
TGCGCCAGCCGCCGAGGGGAGACGAATGAAAAACTGTTTTTT
CASRRGETNEKLFF
>NA|TRBV2|TRBJ1-5|NA
TGTGCTAGCAGTGAAACTTTATTCAATCAGCCCCAGCATTTT
CASSETLFNQPQHF
>NA|TRBV4-2|TRBJ2-3|NA
TGTGCCAGCAGCCAAGAATCAGGGGAGGATACGCAGTATTTT
CASSQESGEDTQYF
>NA|TRBV19|TRBJ1-6|NA
TGTGCCAGTAGTATCGAACAGACTTTAGGTTCACCCCTCCACTTT
CASSIEQTLGSPLHF
>NA|TRBV6-4|TRBJ2-3|NA
TGTGCCAGCAGTGACAAGGGGACGGGTACGCAGTATTTT
CASSDKGTGTQYF
>NA|TRBV5-6|TRBJ2-7|NA
TGTGCCAGCAGCTTTCCCCGGGGGCTAATCTACGAGCAGTACTTC
CASSFPRGLIYEQYF
>TRBD2|TRBV18|TRBJ2-3|NA
TGTGCCAGCTCACCACCTAGCGGGGAATACTATTACGGAACAGATACGCAGTATTTT
CASSPPSGEYYYGTDTQYF
>NA|TRBV20-1|TRBJ1-3|NA
TGCAGTGCTAGTAGGGGGGAGTCTGGAAACACCATATATTTT
CSASRGESGNTIYF
>NA|TRBV5-4|TRBJ2-2|NA
TGTGCCAGCAGCTTTGGCACCGGGGAGCTGTTTTTT
CASSFGTGELFF
>NA|TRBV4-1|TRBJ1-2|NA
TGCGCCAGCAGCCAAGATTCATACCTAACTAGGGGCTACACCTTC
CASSQDSYLTRGYTF
>TRBD1|TRBV10-3|TRBJ2-5|once
TGTGCCATCAGTGAGTCGTGGGGACAGGGGGGTCGGCAAGGAGAGACCCAGTACTTC
CAISESWGQGGRQGETQYF